The entry below gives a single T cell receptor (beta chain) sequence along with its context. The assay was immunoSEQ multiplex PCR, and TCRdb's table has in-frame clones only and misses some. This sample has roughly 420,000 clones, with more than 75% found just once. Per the germline V gene, CDR1 is MGHRA and CDR2 is YSYEKL. Trimming at V came to 0 bases and at J to 2 bases, leaving 7 bases not matched to a gene. The CDR3 extends over 18 amino acids. The data were obtained in a study of blood T cell repertoires in COVID-19. The TCR sequence derives from a woman aged 30 to 39 with acute COVID-19. The chain has TRBV4-1 and TRBJ2-3; TRBD2 aligns across 11 bases. Sequences were obtained from PBMCs or T cells enriched from blood (not recorded which). The CDR3 here is CASSQDSPSGGNTDTQYF. As DNA, the CDR3 is TGCGCCAGCAGCCAAGATTCCCCTAGCGGGGGGAACACAGATACGCAGTATTTT.